The 16 T cell receptor beta chains below were found in one sample sequenced in a study of control samples from healthy donors and cancer patients. Sequencing was performed with immunoSEQ multiplex PCR; in TCRdb, only in-frame clones are kept and a portion is missing. The sample carries 150,000 or so clones, 85% to 90% recorded once. The sequencing sample was made of blood. These receptors came from a man aged 30 to 45 in good health.

V usage is TRBV7-8 and J usage is TRBJ2-1; no clear D gene. The CDR3 runs 16 residues. V was trimmed by 1 base and J by 5 bases, leaving 15 bases between them. Per the germline V gene, CDR1 is SGHVS and CDR2 is FQNEAQ. CDR3 in DNA: TGTGCCAGCAGCTTAGGTATAGGGCGGAAGAACAATGAGCAGTTCTTC. As protein: CASSLGIGRKNNEQFF.

This rearrangement joins TRBV3-1 (or the pseudogene TRBV3-2) to TRBJ2-3, with D perhaps matching TRBD2 (6 bases). The ends were cut back, 3 bases at V and 3 bases at J, with 7 bases in the middle. The CDR3 extends over 13 amino acids. From germline, CDR1 is LGHDT and CDR2 YNNKEL (reference sequence). The CDR3 region is CASSQGLTDTQYF. CDR3 bases: TGTGCCAGCAGCCAGGGACTGACAGATACGCAGTATTTT.

Points on this clone: The junction departs from the called germline gene at one end, perhaps through a read error. The chain couples TRBV2 to TRBJ2-5, with D tentatively TRBD2 (6 bases). This CDR3 is 13 amino acids long. CDR1 is SNHLY and CDR2 is FYNNEI in the germline V gene. CDR3 loop: CASSLGPKEGCNF. DNA of the CDR3: TGTGCCAGCAGCCTCGGGCCAAAGGAGGGATGTAACTTC.

This chain links TRBV27 with TRBJ2-1; 14 bases are shared with TRBD2. This CDR3 has 16 residues. Trimming removed 6 bases from V and 8 bases from J; junction bases left unmatched: 9. Germline assignment: CDR1 MNHEY and CDR2 SMNVEV (reference sequence). As DNA, the CDR3 is TGTGCCAGCAGCACCGCCGGGACTAGCGGGAGAGATGAGCAGTTCTTC. It yields the protein CASSTAGTSGRDEQFF.

The chain has TRBV5-6 and TRBJ2-1, with D unresolved. Germline V gene lookup returns CDR1 SGHDT and CDR2 YYEEEE. V shed 4 bases and J shed 0 bases, with 17 bases lying between them. CDR3 length equals 17 residues. The CDR3 DNA follows: TGTGCCAGCAGCCCCCTAGAGGCCCTCAGCTCCTACAATGAGCAGTTCTTC. It is translated as CASSPLEALSSYNEQFF.

The chain recombines TRBV29-1 with TRBJ2-5; 8 nucleotides line up with TRBD2. The length of the CDR3 is 15 residues. CDR1 and CDR2 from the germline V gene are SQVTM and ANQGSEA. Trimming at V came to 7 bases and at J to 1 base, leaving 11 bases not matched to a gene. The CDR3 here is CSGQAGGGIQETQYF. CDR3 DNA: TGCAGCGGCCAAGCGGGCGGGGGGATCCAAGAGACCCAGTACTTC.

The CDR3 loop reads CASSKGGGNQPQHF. CDR3 coding DNA: TGTGCCAGCTCCAAAGGCGGGGGAAATCAGCCCCAGCATTTT. The chain recombines TRBV28 with TRBJ1-5; TRBD1 might be the D (5 bases). V lost 8 bases and J lost 4, with 15 bases in between. Germline loops: CDR1 MDHEN, CDR2 SYDVKM. This CDR3 is 14 amino acids long.

This sequence joins TRBV7-9 and TRBJ1-2, with 7 bases aligning to TRBD1. Germline CDR1 SEHNR, CDR2 FQNEAQ (reference sequence). V was pared by 3 bases and J by 4 bases, with 8 bases of the junction left unmatched. The CDR3 covers 15 residues. CDR3 amino acids: CASSFTTGTSYGYTF. In DNA, the CDR3 is TGTGCCAGCAGCTTTACGACAGGGACCTCCTATGGCTACACCTTC.

The V gene is TRBV6-5, the J gene TRBJ1-2, with D perhaps matching TRBD1 (5 bases). The CDR3 length is 15 residues. V dropped 8 bases and J dropped 3 bases, with 19 bases sitting between them. The germline V gene encodes CDR1 MNHEY and CDR2 SVGAGI. In nucleotides, the CDR3 is TGTGCCAGCCTCCGGGGGGAACCCAGGTACTATGGCTACACCTTC. Translating it yields CASLRGEPRYYGYTF.

The chain couples TRBV4-1 to TRBJ2-2; D may be TRBD2 (5 bases). In germline, CDR1 is MGHRA, CDR2 YSYEKL. The V and J ends lost 1 base and 4 bases respectively, with 10 bases between them. This CDR3 contains 15 residues. Here the CDR3 DNA reads TGCGCCAGCAGCCAAGCGAGGGTGCCCACCGGGGAGCTGTTTTTT. It encodes CASSQARVPTGELFF.

The chain uses TRBV12-3 or TRBV12-4 and TRBJ2-1, with TRBD2 identical over 9 bases. CDR3 length equals 12 residues. Trimming cost V 7 bases and J 9 bases; bases outside gene matches: 4. The CDR3 region is CASTIAGAEQFF. CDR3 in DNA: TGTGCCAGCACCATAGCGGGAGCTGAGCAGTTCTTC.

This chain links TRBV2 with TRBJ2-7; D is possibly TRBD1 (5 bases). In germline, CDR1 is SNHLY, CDR2 FYNNEI. V was shortened by 5 bases and J by 3 bases, with 11 bases between the two germline ends. This CDR3 spans 13 amino acids. This CDR3 is CASSPPTVYEQYF. CDR3 coding DNA: TGTGCCAGCAGTCCCCCGACAGTCTACGAGCAGTACTTC. Full variable domain (outside the CDR3, taken from reference TRBV2 and TRBJ2-7): EPEVTQTPSHQVTQMGQEVILRCVPISNHLYFYWYRQILGQKVEFLVSFYNNEISEKSEIFDDQFSVERPDGSNFTLKIRSTKLEDSAMYFCASSPPTVYEQYFGPGTRLTVT.

With regard to this clone: The identical CDR3 is also encoded by other nucleotide sequences in the sample. The V call is TRBV7-9, the J call TRBJ2-2, with D perhaps matching TRBD2 (7 bases). V dropped 3 bases and J dropped 10 bases, with 15 bases sitting between them. This CDR3 contains 14 residues. Germline assignment: CDR1 SEHNR and CDR2 FQNEAQ (reference sequence). For the CDR3, the DNA is TGTGCCAGCAGCTTGGCGGAGGGGGGGGAGGAGCTGTTTTTT. It yields the protein CASSLAEGGEELFF.

This clone was counted once. The chain links TRBV29-1 to TRBJ2-7, with D uncertain. Trimming stripped 3 bases from V and 5 bases from J, with 11 bases between. The CDR3 is 12 residues long. CDR1 and CDR2 (germline): SQVTM, ANQGSEA. CDR3 in DNA: TGCAGCGTTGAGCGACTCAACAACGAGCAGTACTTC. This codes for CSVERLNNEQYF.

The genes are TRBV7-9 and TRBJ1-3; weak D call: TRBD1 (5 bases). Germline V gene lookup returns CDR1 SEHNR and CDR2 FQNEAQ (reference sequence). Trimming shortened V by 5 bases and J by 9 bases, and 20 bases separated the two germline ends. CDR3 size: 15 residues. CDR3 in DNA: TGTGCCAGCAGCGGGGACGGGAGGTCTTGGAGCACCATATATTTT. It yields the protein CASSGDGRSWSTIYF.

The chain employs TRBV24-1 and TRBJ2-1, with D possibly being TRBD2 (6 bases). Per germline, CDR1 KGHDR and CDR2 SFDVKD. CDR3 length equals 16 residues. V lost 2 bases and J 5 bases, leaving 15 bases between the germline ends. CDR3 residues: CATSDSVGSGNNEQFF. CDR3 DNA sequence: TGTGCCACCAGTGATTCGGTGGGTAGCGGAAACAATGAGCAGTTCTTC.